This T cell receptor (beta chain) is from a study of cytomegalovirus exposure and HLA in healthy donors. Study-level results: It was confirmed in vitro that three of the CMV-associated chains were specific for CMV antigens. A subsequent analysis found that TCR clusters from the first cohort also tended to co-occur in the 120 or so validation repertoires, with under 95% of cluster scores above 0. Researchers counted 180 or so TCR beta chains as cytomegalovirus-associated.

This clone came up once. Its antigen is unidentified. The method was immunoSEQ multiplex PCR; TCRdb's version includes in-frame clones alone and lacks a portion of them. The table records some 170,000 clones, roughly 84% of them present only once. V was pared by 11 bases and J by 3 bases, with 3 bases of the junction left unmatched. This CDR3 contains 12 residues. The germline CDR1 and CDR2 sequences are LNHDA and SQIVND (reference sequence). The TCR was taken from a young man in good health and CMV-seropositive. The specimen was PBMCs. V gene TRBV19 combines with J gene TRBJ2-2; TRBD1 matches at 7 bases. The CDR3 sequence: CAGTGDTGELFF. The CDR3 DNA reads TGTGCCGGCACAGGGGACACCGGGGAGCTGTTTTTT. The full variable domain, in which reference TRBV19 and TRBJ2-2 provide the parts outside the CDR3, is DGGITQSPKYLFRKEGQNVTLSCEQNLNHDAMYWYRQDPGQGLRLIYYSQIVNDFQKGDIAEGYSVSREKKESFPLTVTSAQKNPTAFYLCAGTGDTGELFFGEGSRLTVL.